The clone carrying this TCR beta chain was counted once. The study ran its PCR with 60 Vbeta and 13 Jbeta primers. Measured with immunoSEQ multiplex PCR; TCRdb has only the in-frame clones, and not every one. The sample has roughly 68,000 clones, about 75% seen once. Germline-derived CDR1 and CDR2 are LNHNV and YYDKDF (reference sequence). Trimming stripped 6 bases from V and 0 bases from J, with 15 bases between. The CDR3 extends over 15 amino acids. The data were taken from a study of cytomegalovirus exposure and HLA in healthy donors. Turning to the study itself: Among the approximately 400 genotyped donors, around 81% were placed in the Caucasian-associated ancestry cluster.

This clonotype originated in a woman aged 30 to 39 in good health and CMV-seropositive. The chain couples TRBV15 to TRBJ2-7; D might be TRBD1 (6 bases). Input material: PBMCs. CDR3 region: CATSRDTRSSYEQYF. The CDR3 DNA follows: TGTGCCACCAGTAGGGACACGAGGAGCTCCTACGAGCAGTACTTC.